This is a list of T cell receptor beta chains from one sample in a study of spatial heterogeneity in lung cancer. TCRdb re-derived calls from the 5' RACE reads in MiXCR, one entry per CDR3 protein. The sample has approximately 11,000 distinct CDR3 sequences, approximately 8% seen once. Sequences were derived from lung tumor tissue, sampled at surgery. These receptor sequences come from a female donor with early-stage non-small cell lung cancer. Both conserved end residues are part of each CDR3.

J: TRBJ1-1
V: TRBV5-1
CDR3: CASSPGTGPMNTEAFF

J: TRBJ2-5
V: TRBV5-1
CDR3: CASSEEQETQYF

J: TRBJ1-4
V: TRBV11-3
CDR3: CASSLVADTEKLFF

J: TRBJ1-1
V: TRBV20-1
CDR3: CSATRRRETAPEAFF

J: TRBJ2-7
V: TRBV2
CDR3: CASNPLGEGEQYF

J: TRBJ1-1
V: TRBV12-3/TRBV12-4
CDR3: CASIRQNTEAFF

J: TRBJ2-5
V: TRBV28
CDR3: CASSLRLSSGGFGETQYF

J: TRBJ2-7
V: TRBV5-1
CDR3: CASSSGQGASYEQYF

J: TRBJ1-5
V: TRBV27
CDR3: CASPDRSNSNQPQHF

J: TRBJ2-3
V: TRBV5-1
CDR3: CASSTGQGNPDTQYF

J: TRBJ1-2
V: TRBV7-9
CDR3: CASSWGTGDGYTF

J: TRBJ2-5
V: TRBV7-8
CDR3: CASSRTSGGFETQYF

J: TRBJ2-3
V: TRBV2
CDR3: CASTEGITDTQYF

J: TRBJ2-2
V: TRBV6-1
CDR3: CASRERLTGELFF

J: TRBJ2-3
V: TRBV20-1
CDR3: CSAEATSGGGTDTQYF

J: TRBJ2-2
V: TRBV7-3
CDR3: CASSLTTANTGELFF

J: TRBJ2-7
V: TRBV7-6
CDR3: CASSSFRNSYEQYF

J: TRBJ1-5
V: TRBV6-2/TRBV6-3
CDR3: CASSPQGAGSNQPQHF

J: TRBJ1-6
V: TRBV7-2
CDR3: CASSLASWGLGNSPLHF

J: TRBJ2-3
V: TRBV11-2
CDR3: CASRSGTGSIVQYF

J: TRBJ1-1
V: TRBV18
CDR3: CASSPLPGVNTEAFF

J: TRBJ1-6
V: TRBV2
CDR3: CASSEGPGGNSPLHF

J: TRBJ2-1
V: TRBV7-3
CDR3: CASSFGQGAGEQFF

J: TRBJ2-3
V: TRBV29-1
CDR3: CSVASTDTQYF

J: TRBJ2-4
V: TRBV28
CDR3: CASRETSPDIQYF

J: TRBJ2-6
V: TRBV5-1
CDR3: CASTGESGANVLTF

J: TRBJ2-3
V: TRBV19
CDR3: CASSIAVPGDTQYF

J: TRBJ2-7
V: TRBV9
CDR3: CASSPTLGGGNYEQYF

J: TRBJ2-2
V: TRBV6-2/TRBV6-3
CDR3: CASSSGQYTGELFF

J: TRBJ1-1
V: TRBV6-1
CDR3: CASSGVPRTGEREAFF

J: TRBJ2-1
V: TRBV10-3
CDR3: CAISGGDSSYNEQFF

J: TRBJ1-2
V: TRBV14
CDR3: CASSPHPPWGYGYTF

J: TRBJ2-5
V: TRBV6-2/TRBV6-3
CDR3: CASRPPLARGLWETQYF

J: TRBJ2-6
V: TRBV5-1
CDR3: CASSYSGANVLTF

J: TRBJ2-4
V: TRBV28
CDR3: CASSLGEGAKNIQYF

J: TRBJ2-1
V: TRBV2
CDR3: CASRGSSGGFYNEQFF

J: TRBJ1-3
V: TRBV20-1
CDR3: CSASQGLGNTIYF

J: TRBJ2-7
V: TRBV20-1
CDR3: CSAPSGGLDEQYF

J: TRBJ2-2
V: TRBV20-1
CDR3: CSARDSRLAGDVGELFF

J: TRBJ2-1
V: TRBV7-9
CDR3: CASSPWVDEQFF

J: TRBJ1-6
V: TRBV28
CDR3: CASRPTGSSYNSPLHF

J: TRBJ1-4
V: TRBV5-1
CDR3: CASSPTGTNEKLFF

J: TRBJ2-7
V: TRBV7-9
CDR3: CASSFLQTYEQYF